The subject of this entry is one T cell receptor (beta chain). Measured with immunoSEQ multiplex PCR; TCRdb has only the in-frame clones, and not every one. This sample yields under 55,000 clones, of which 80% are seen a single time; around a tenth belongs to the top ten. The data are from a study of control samples from healthy donors and cancer patients. The junction had 12 bases not matched to a gene; V was cut back by 4 bases and J by 4 bases. Germline V gene lookup returns CDR1 MGHRA and CDR2 YSYEKL. The CDR3 has 16 residues. The TCR sequence derives from a man between 70 and 80 years old in good health. Sequences were obtained from blood. This sequence joins TRBV4-1 and TRBJ1-2; 7 bases are shared with TRBD1. Written as DNA, the CDR3 is TGCGCCAGCAGCCCTCAATCTGGAGACAGGGCCTATGGCTACACCTTC. Its translation is CASSPQSGDRAYGYTF.